Detailed here is one T cell receptor beta chain. Its antigen is currently not known. No qualities accompany the bases; no much larger clone lies one base away. This record belongs to a study of blood T cells in healthy people across ages (dated by TCRdb to between 2014 and 2017). Notes on the research overall: Template switching captured roughly one uniquely barcoded TCR beta cDNA molecule per two T cells in model experiments. The study measured age-related changes in TCR beta repertoire diversity using deep sequencing normalized with unique cDNA molecular identifiers. The donors were divided into four age groups: young (average approximately 17 years), middle-aged (about 40), aged (about 60) and long-lived (nearly 85). Donors of different ages were randomly distributed across sequencing lanes to avoid experimental bias. For two donors (one aged 18 to 30 and one aged 80 or older), the study analyzed two additional independent replicas of 1 million unique cDNA reads from the same blood draw. The full study reports these points: Observed TCR beta diversity correlated strongly with the percentage of naive T cells measured by flow cytometry. The long-lived group showed more naive CD4+ T cells, fewer expanded clones and increased TCR diversity than the aged group, suggesting age selection. Estimates of total diversity based on one million sequenced T cells were considered lower bounds and underestimates. Since profiling was done on bulk unsorted PBMCs, naive and antigen-experienced compartments could not be conclusively compared. Because the CMV infection status of the donors was unknown, age-related changes in expanded clonotypes may potentially have been confounded. As age increased, observed TCR beta diversity per million T cells dropped in a roughly linear way, and a significant reduction was already evident by age roughly 40.

Donors were around 37 systemically healthy Caucasian individuals from Russia aged roughly 6 to 95 years. Approximately 9.3 milliliters of peripheral blood were collected from each donor into EDTA-treated Vacutainer tubes. Ficoll-Paque density-gradient centrifugation was used to isolate PBMCs, with at least 6.5 million per sample. Total RNA was extracted from PBMCs with Trizol reagent, with at least 5.5 micrograms obtained per sample. Naive CD45RAhigh/CD27high T cell percentages were measured by flow cytometry on a PBMC aliquot from every donor. The CDR1 and CDR2 encoded by the germline V gene (reference sequence) are DFQATT and SNEGSKA. Including cysteine and phenylalanine, the CDR3 has 14 amino acids. Only CDR3 DNA is held: 42 bases, read in frame from base 1. At the junction V is shortened by 0 bases and J by 5 bases, with 11 bases in between. Library method: 5' RACE. TCRdb records Illumina HiSeq 2500 as the sequencer. A second PCR of roughly 7 to 11 cycles was performed with a sample-barcoded 5' primer and a J-beta primer mix. Each TCR beta cDNA molecule received a unique molecular identifier from a template-switch 5' adaptor carrying 12 random nucleotides. At least 2.5 million CDR3-containing paired-end reads were obtained from each sample. First-strand cDNA synthesis was performed from all RNA using the Mint cDNA synthesis kit, with priming by a TRBC-specific oligonucleotide. Following uracil-DNA glycosylase treatment, a first 18-cycle PCR with universal primers M1SS and BC2_uni_R was performed on all cDNA. In the paper's pipeline: Each sample was normalized by randomly selecting 1 million high-quality reads, each carrying a distinct molecular identifier. Reads with shared molecular identifiers were discarded instead of being binned into consensus sequences. MiTCR, with a Q25 quality threshold and the strictest error-elimination algorithm, was used for CDR3 identification, clonotype clustering and error correction. A nonparametric unseen species model with Euler transformation was used to estimate a lower bound on total TCR beta diversity. TCRdb's own reprocessing of the public reads used fastp at Q25 and MiXCR and kept productive beta chains. Every distinct CDR3 protein forms one entry, paired with its most common genes and DNA. V and J calls and clone size were set by TCRdb, not the authors. Present in this sample are 850,000 to 1,000,000 distinct CDR3 sequences, about 48% of which were seen just once. The top ten clones comprise under 15% of the sample.

Rearrangement joined TRBV20-1 to TRBJ2-1; D gene: possibly TRBD1, on 5 matching bases. The sample consisted of blood. The TCR originated in a man aged 25-40 years in good health. CDR3 protein: CSARDVAGNNEQFF. The DNA sequence reads TGCAGTGCTAGAGATGTCGCAGGGAACAATGAGCAGTTCTTC.